The next 5 T cell receptor beta chains were all read from a single sample in a study of T cell repertoires in cytomegalovirus infection (dated by TCRdb to between 2017 and 2020). Sequencing took place on an Illumina HiSeq 1500. The public sequencing data were trimmed at Q25 with fastp and processed into clonotypes with MiXCR by TCRdb, which kept only in-frame beta chains. Duplicate CDR3 protein sequences are folded into a single record with the most common DNA and genes. The sample table shows roughly 230,000 distinct CDR3 sequences, and under 8.5% are seen once. The leading ten clones occupy 6.5% of the sample. Sequenced input: PBMCs. These receptors all stem from a human donor in good health (CMV status not recorded). Some clones in this sample may be carry-over from other donors' samples.

This clonotype was counted at least ten times. This chain links TRBV4-2 with TRBJ2-1, with TRBD2 matching over 8 bases. CDR3 length equals 16 residues. The J segment lost 0 bases and the V segment lost 7 bases, leaving 8 bases of the junction unmatched. The germline gives CDR1 LGHNA, CDR2 YNFKEQ. CDR3: CASTPGGGGSYNEQFF. The CDR3, as DNA: TGTGCCAGCACCCCGGGAGGGGGTGGCTCCTACAATGAGCAGTTCTTC.

The rearrangement joins TRBV6-6 to TRBJ2-7; D might be TRBD2 (7 bases). V lost 0 bases to trimming and J lost 5 bases, with 11 bases between them. The CDR3 sequence is 14 residues long. Germline V gene data show CDR1 as MNHNY and CDR2 as SVGAGI (reference sequence). The DNA of the CDR3 is TGTGCCAGCAGTTACTCCCAGGGGACTAACGAGCAGTACTTC. Translation: CASSYSQGTNEQYF.

CDR3 sequence: CASSSPGPWMGEAFF. As DNA, the CDR3 is TGTGCCAGCAGTTCTCCGGGCCCCTGGATGGGGGAAGCTTTCTTT. The gene calls are TRBV27 and TRBJ1-1; D remains unclear. The V gene's germline CDR1 is MNHEY and CDR2 SMNVEV (reference sequence). The CDR3 runs 15 residues. Trimming cost V 4 bases and J 8 bases, with 20 bases left between them.

The gene calls are TRBV24-1 and TRBJ2-6; D gene uncertain. The germline V gene encodes CDR1 KGHDR and CDR2 SFDVKD. Trimming took off 5 bases at V and 0 bases at J, with 7 bases between the two ends. There are 15 residues in the CDR3. CDR3 bases: TGTGCCACCAGTGTAAGTTCCTCTGGGGCCAACGTCCTGACTTTC. Its translation is CATSVSSSGANVLTF.

This clonotype was found many times. The chain is built from TRBV6-2 or TRBV6-3 and TRBJ1-5; a weak D match, TRBD1 (5 bases). V gave up 7 bases and J gave up 5 bases, with 15 bases separating them. The CDR3 is made up of 14 amino acids. Germline V gives CDR1 MNHEY, CDR2 SVGEGT. The CDR3 coding sequence is TGTGCCAGCACCACCAGGGAGGAGGATCAGCCCCAGCATTTT. Translation gives CASTTREEDQPQHF.